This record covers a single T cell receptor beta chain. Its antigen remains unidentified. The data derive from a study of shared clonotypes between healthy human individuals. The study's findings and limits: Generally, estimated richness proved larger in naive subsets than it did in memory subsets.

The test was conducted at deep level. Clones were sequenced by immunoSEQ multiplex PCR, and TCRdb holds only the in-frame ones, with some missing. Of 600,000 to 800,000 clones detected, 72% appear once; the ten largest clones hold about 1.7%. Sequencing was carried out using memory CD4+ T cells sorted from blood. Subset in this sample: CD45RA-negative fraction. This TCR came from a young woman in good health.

CDR3 nucleotides: TGTGCCAGCAGCTTTAATAGCGGCTACGAGCAGTACTTC. Translated, it gives CASSFNSGYEQYF. The chain has TRBV7-2 and TRBJ2-7; TRBD2 might be the D (6 bases). Trimming took off 3 bases at V and 3 bases at J, with 9 bases between the two ends. This CDR3 spans 13 amino acids. Germline CDR1 reads SGHTA; CDR2 reads FQGNSA. The whole variable domain, remainder taken from reference TRBV7-2 and TRBJ2-7, is GAGVSQSPSNKVTEKGKDVELRCDPISGHTALYWYRQSLGQGLEFLIYFQGNSAPDKSGLPSDRFSAERTGGSVSTLTIQRTQQEDSAVYLCASSFNSGYEQYFGPGTRLTVT.